This is a list of T cell receptor beta chains from one sample in a study of cytomegalovirus exposure and HLA in healthy donors. Libraries were prepared by immunoSEQ multiplex PCR; TCRdb keeps only in-frame clonotypes and omits some of them. In total, the table holds about 130,000 clones. Sequencing input: PBMCs. The receptors come from a man aged 18 to 29 in good health and CMV-seronegative. CDR3s leave out the opening cysteine and the closing phenylalanine or tryptophan.

j_gene,v_gene,CDR3aa
TRBJ2-7,TRBV7-8,ASSSRGGQAIVQQY
TRBJ1-4,TRBV19,ASSPRRGNEKLF
TRBJ2-1,TRBV5-4,ASSTSGGSWYNEQF
TRBJ2-2,TRBV4-2,ASSRGLATGELF
TRBJ2-7,TRBV9,ASSPSVGREQY
TRBJ2-1,TRBV30,AWSVTGTSGYNEQF
TRBJ2-1,TRBV6-5,ASSYGTGDYNEQF
TRBJ2-7,TRBV7-9,ASSLPGQGLYEQY
TRBJ1-1,TRBV18,ASSPFRGVGDTEAF
TRBJ2-3,TRBV4-1,ASRGTSGSETQY
TRBJ2-7,TRBV29-1,SVTVTGGYEQY
TRBJ1-5,TRBV4-1,ASSGLGGQPQH
TRBJ1-2,TRBV5-1,ASSLLDRGGTGYT
TRBJ1-2,TRBV10-3,AISESGRTNYGYT
TRBJ1-1,TRBV18,ASSPPSNTEAF
TRBJ2-1,TRBV5-1,ASATGTGDNNEQF
TRBJ2-7,TRBV27,ASSFAGARTYEQY
TRBJ1-4,TRBV5-5,ASTARGAGNEKLF
TRBJ2-5,TRBV29-1,SVAPTGLRETQY
TRBJ2-2,TRBV6-1,ASSGLAGVAGELF
TRBJ2-7,TRBV9,ASSLGGPLDEQY
TRBJ1-4,TRBV19,ASSTGTDRWDEKLF
TRBJ2-1,TRBV29-1,SHGVRGNEQF
TRBJ2-3,TRBV5-1,ASSLGGQGGDTQY
TRBJ2-1,TRBV29-1,SVELPSSYNEQF
TRBJ1-4,TRBV4-2,ASSQVKGVATNEKLF
TRBJ2-7,TRBV10-1,ASSESRTGSEQY
TRBJ1-1,TRBV18,ASSPDRSGTNEAF